This TCR beta chain stems from a study of CD8+CD57+ T cells in acquired aplastic anemia. Background on the study: Sorted CD4+ and CD8+ cell DNA averaged roughly 3.2 ug. Healthy donor CD4+ cell samples had a mean of roughly 10 million reads. Study results and caveats: Patients and controls turned out to have approximately 29 CD8+ CDR3 sequences in common. For CD8+ Simpson's diversity, patients and controls showed no significant difference.

Genomic DNA served as template for TCR beta VDJ and CDR3 profiling. TCRdb processed the reads anew with MiXCR; each CDR3 protein has one entry. The sample lists some 170,000 distinct CDR3 sequences; approximately 44% were seen once. This clonotype has only one observation. The antigen is unknown. The CDR3 extends over 12 amino acids. Between the trimmed V and J ends, which lost 6 bases and 2 bases, there was a span of 10 bases. Per the germline V gene, CDR1 is DFQATT and CDR2 is SNEGSKA (reference sequence). The sequence was obtained from a human donor in good health. What was sequenced was sorted CD4+, CD8+, or CD8+CD57+ T cells (not recorded which) from PBMCs. The chain recombines TRBV20-1 with TRBJ1-2; D unresolved. As DNA, the CDR3 is TGCAGTGCGAGACCGACGAACTATGGCTACACCTTC. Its translation: CSARPTNYGYTF.